These 10 T cell receptor delta chains share one sample of origin, sequenced in a study of intestinal T cells in coeliac disease. For each case, the template was genomic DNA from ten approximately 5.2-µm formalin-fixed paraffin-embedded scrolls. TCRdb re-called the multiplex PCR reads via CATT. The table shows about 280 delta-chain clones, with around half occurring only once. Sample: a duodenal biopsy. These receptors all stem from a human donor who served as a control with a normal duodenal biopsy, not a healthy volunteer.

This clone was observed a handful of times. This likely traces to a read error, being one base from a far larger clone. Other DNA sequences in the sample encode the same CDR3. The rearrangement joins TRDV1 to TRDJ2, with D perhaps matching TRDD3 (6 bases). Trimming pared 1 base from V and 2 bases from J, leaving 17 bases between. CDR1 is TSWWSYY, CDR2 QGS, per germline. CDR3 length: 18 amino acids. DNA of the CDR3: TGTGCTCTTGGGGAACGGTACTTTGAGACTGGGTTGACAGCACAACTCTTCTTT. Amino acids: CALGERYFETGLTAQLFF.

The J segment was not called; the V segment is TRDV2. The CDR3 length is 13 residues. Germline values: CDR1 GEAIGNYY, CDR2 EKD. The CDR3 reads CACVPPNPIPQYF. The CDR3 DNA reads as TGTGCCTGTGTCCCCCCAAATCCTATCCCCCAGTATTTT.

About this clone itself: This likely reflects a read error, since a far larger clone is one base away. Other nucleotide sequences in the sample specify the same CDR3. The J gene is TRDJ1, the V gene TRDV1; the D gene is possibly TRDD3 (6 bases). Germline V gives CDR1 TSWWSYY, CDR2 QGS. Trimming left V 1 base short and J 8 bases short, with 14 bases between. The CDR3 is 14 residues long. The CDR3 loop reads CALGERLGGIKLIF. The CDR3 DNA sequence: TGTGCTCTTGGGGAACGATTGGGAGGGATAAAACTCATCTTT.

A word on this clone: Given a far larger clone just one base away, this is likely a sequencing read error. The genes are TRDV2 and TRDJ1, with 9 bases identical to TRDD3. V lost 4 bases and J lost 1; bases outside the gene matches: 18. The CDR3 has 19 amino acids. CDR1 and CDR2 (germline): GEAIGNYY, EKD. The CDR3 region has the DNA TGTGCCTGTGAAAAGGGGCCAACTAGGGGATACGGGGGCACCGATAAACTCATCTTT. The encoded protein is CACEKGPTRGYGGTDKLIF.

In its sample, this clone was seen once. For the V gene the call is TRDV2; the J gene has no call; the table's D call, TRDD3, has no DNA check behind it. Germline V gene data show CDR1 as GEAIGNYY and CDR2 as EKD. The CDR3 is 21 amino acids. CDR3: CACDILGEGTMKHISIKTLFF. The CDR3 nucleotides are TGTGCCTGTGATATACTGGGGGAAGGCACAATGAAACACATCAGTATAAAAACCCTCTTCTTC.

The chain uses TRDV1 and TRDJ1; TRDD3 agrees at 12 bases. The V gene's germline CDR1 is TSWWSYY and CDR2 QGS. The CDR3 covers 21 residues. V trimming: 3 bases; J trimming: 0 bases; junction bases outside the gene matches: 17. For the CDR3, the DNA is TGTGCTCTTGGGGACACTACTTCGTACTGGGGGATACTCCTGTACACCGATAAACTCATCTTT. As protein: CALGDTTSYWGILLYTDKLIF.

The CDR3 coding sequence is TGTGCTCTTGGCGTAAGGAAGGCCCACCAGGGCTGGGGGATAAAACTCATCTTT. This translates into CALGVRKAHQGWGIKLIF. The J gene is TRDJ1, the V gene TRDV1, with 10 bases matching TRDD3. The CDR3 is made up of 18 amino acids. CDR1 and CDR2 (germline): TSWWSYY, QGS. After removal of 6 bases from V and 8 bases from J, the junction contained 21 bases not matched to a gene.

For the V gene the call is TRDV2; the J gene has no call. The V gene's germline CDR1 is GEAIGNYY and CDR2 EKD. The CDR3 loop spans 19 amino acids. Here the CDR3 DNA reads TGTGCCTGTGGACAGGAGCGTATCATGAAACACATTAGTATAAAAACCCTCTTCTTC. Its translation: CACGQERIMKHISIKTLFF.

This sequence joins TRDV1 and TRDJ1; D not resolved. The V gene lost 2 bases and the J gene lost 3 bases, with 22 bases spanning the gap. This CDR3 is built from 18 residues. CDR1 TSWWSYY and CDR2 QGS come from the germline V gene. CDR3 bases: TGTGCTCTTGGGGAATTTCAATGGAACGTGGTAAGGTCCGATAAACTCATCTTT. It codes for CALGEFQWNVVRSDKLIF.

This clone was picked up a small number of times. A far larger clone is just one base off, so this is likely a read error. This sample includes further DNA sequences coding for the same CDR3. The chain recombines TRDV1 with TRDJ1, with D perhaps matching TRDD3 (5 bases). Germline assignment: CDR1 TSWWSYY and CDR2 QGS. This CDR3 region has 13 residues. The CDR3 DNA sequence: TGCGCTCTTGGGGAACCCAGGTGGAGCAAACTCATCTTT. It translates to CALGEPRWSKLIF.